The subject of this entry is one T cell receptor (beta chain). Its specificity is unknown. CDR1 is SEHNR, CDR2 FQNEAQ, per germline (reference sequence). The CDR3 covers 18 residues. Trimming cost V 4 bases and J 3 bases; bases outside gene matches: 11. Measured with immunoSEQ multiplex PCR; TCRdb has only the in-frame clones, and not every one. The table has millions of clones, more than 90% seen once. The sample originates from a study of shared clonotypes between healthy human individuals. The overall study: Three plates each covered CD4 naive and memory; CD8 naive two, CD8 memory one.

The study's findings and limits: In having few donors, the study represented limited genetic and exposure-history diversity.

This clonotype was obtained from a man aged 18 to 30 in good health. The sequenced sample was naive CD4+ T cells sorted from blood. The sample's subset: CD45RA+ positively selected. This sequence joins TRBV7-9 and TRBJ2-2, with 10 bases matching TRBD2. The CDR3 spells CASSSRTSGLADTGELFF. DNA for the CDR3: TGTGCCAGCAGCTCACGTACATCCGGACTAGCGGACACCGGGGAGCTGTTTTTT. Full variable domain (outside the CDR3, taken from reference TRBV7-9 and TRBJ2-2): DTGVSQNPRHKITKRGQNVTFRCDPISEHNRLYWYRQTLGQGPEFLTYFQNEAQLEKSRLLSDRFSAERPKGSFSTLEIQRTEQGDSAMYLCASSSRTSGLADTGELFFGEGSRLTVL.